This TCR beta chain was retrieved from a study of cytomegalovirus exposure and HLA in healthy donors (TCRdb year 2017). Background on the whole study: An earlier analysis of some 550 of the donors reported about 250 Gb of sequence data and about 100 million unique TCR beta sequences from some 180 million T cells. Roughly 300 gigabases of sequencing data and 80 million or so unique TCR sequences were included in an early release covering several hundred HLA-typed donors. Of the 350 to 450 genotyped donors, 81% were placed in the genetic ancestry cluster associated with self-reported Caucasian donors. The study was designed to test whether signatures of past pathogen exposure could be identified by cataloging public T cell receptors. The study profiled the T cell repertoires of hundreds of subjects by immunosequencing and related them to cytomegalovirus serostatus. In addition to the first cohort of 666 subjects, a separate validation cohort of 120 different subjects was used. The study combined high-throughput TCR immunosequencing, statistical association of individual TCRs with disease status, and machine learning to predict cytomegalovirus infection status. A later analysis re-analyzed previously published TCR beta repertoires from 600 to 850 donors and added high-resolution HLA genotyping to study TCR occurrence patterns. In the later analysis, no new phenotypic data were used to find candidate immune exposures; instead, reliance was placed on TCR beta sequences and their occurrence across donors. In an earlier analysis of 500 to 650 of the donors, high-throughput TCR beta sequencing was used to judge whether each TCR beta V gene segment behaved as functional or pseudogenic. Alongside the repertoire data, information on donor age, sex, ethnicity and CMV serostatus was compiled. A later genetic analysis took genome-wide SNP genotypes for about three fifths of the 666 donors and used that subset as a discovery cohort. Every repertoire in the discovery cohort had been generated on one and the same sequencing platform. Both class I and class II loci were covered by HLA typing, at four-digit resolution. Typing coverage differed by locus: A, B, C, DRB1 and DQB1 were typed in roughly 620-630 donors, DQA1 in approximately 520, DPA1 in approximately 600, and DPB1 in 400 to 490. Several DR-DQ haplotypes were treated as single units for association and clustering because of strong linkage in the cohort. On average, 235,054 unique TCR beta nucleotide sequences were sequenced per donor among 398 genotyped donors of the cohort, with roughly 20% of those sequences being non-productive. Summary of the overall study and its limitations: A later genetic analysis associated a missense DCLRE1C variant with V-gene and J-gene trimming of TCR beta chains, and an independent cohort replicated the association. Some IMGT-functional V segments, including TRBV6-2 and TRBV6-3, could not be distinguished by the 87-base-pair reads and were therefore excluded. Compared with equally common non-associated chains, HLA-associated TCR beta chains in a later analysis were more clonally expanded and had lower generation probabilities. In an earlier analysis of some 500 of the donors, most TCR beta V segments appeared in productive rearrangements about 87% or about 30% of the time, broadly matching IMGT annotations. For the cohort, immune exposure information was limited to CMV serostatus. Most TCR sequences were seen in very few donors, while some public TCRs were found in many individuals. In a later analysis, more than 15,000 TCR beta sequences were associated with specific HLA alleles at a false discovery rate of 0.05. Three of the identified cytomegalovirus-associated TCR beta chains were confirmed in vitro to be specific for cytomegalovirus antigens. The authors suggested that the approach could potentially be extended to other disease states and immunological phenotypes. In the study, 150 to 200 TCR beta chains were listed as associated with cytomegalovirus. According to a later genetic analysis, donors in an Asian-associated ancestry cluster had fewer N-insertions in productive TCRs than the approximately 610-donor mean. The cohort was sequenced for TCR beta chains only, and without alpha or paired-chain data the features that could be detected were limited. HLA typing was unavailable for some donors at each locus, so association tests used only the typed subset. The classifier was reported to diagnose cytomegalovirus status with high specificity and sensitivity in both the original cohort and the validation cohort. According to a later analysis, parvovirus B19, influenza, CMV and Epstein-Barr virus appeared linked to several top co-occurrence clusters. A further reported finding was that TCR beta sequences accurately predicted the HLA-A and HLA-B alleles for most subjects in the first cohort. Most CMV-associated TCR beta chains appeared to be HLA-restricted in a later analysis, and the HLA associations seemed to be driven largely by CMV exposure. In a later analysis, TCR association rates were found to vary across HLA loci, with the most associated TCRs seen for DRB1 alleles and the fewest for HLA-C alleles. The earlier analysis of 587 of the donors excluded approximately 17 rarely observed V segments, including chromosome 9 orphons, because counts were too low. When HLA alleles, especially DR and DQ, strongly co-occurred, attributing TCR associations to individual alleles was difficult. Presence/absence analyses assumed roughly uniform sequencing depth across donors, an assumption that may not hold. Correlated functional status among segregating V segments might reflect linkage disequilibrium, but an unknown experimental factor could not be ruled out. The sequencing pipeline was judged likely to have produced a cluster of highly shared sequence variants as a technical artifact.

The cohort comprised some 680 healthy bone marrow donors. All cohort members were sampled while nominally healthy, although unrecorded immune exposures were likely present. The donor tested CMV seropositive and was one of the 289 seropositive cohort members. A peripheral blood sample was collected from each donor, and TCR beta sequencing was performed on peripheral blood mononuclear cells. The Qiagen DNeasy Blood Extraction Kit was used to extract genomic DNA from the blood cell samples. As regards this clone: Its antigen is still unknown.

The receptor library was made with the immunoSEQ multiplex PCR assay. The multiplex PCR relied on a mix of 60 forward primers for TCR Vbeta segments and 13 reverse primers for TCR Jbeta segments. The CDR3 region of rearranged TCR beta genes was amplified from genomic DNA by a multiplex PCR assay. The amplified TCR beta libraries were sequenced on the Illumina HiSeq System as 87-base-pair reads. The published analysis was carried out like this. A later analysis tallied around 80 million unique TCR beta chains across the 666 repertoires, and some 10 million of those chains were shared by two or more donors. A nearest-neighbor algorithm error-corrected the raw reads and collapsed the reads into unique sequences, merging closely related sequences to remove PCR and sequencing errors. Alignment of CDR3 sequences to IMGT reference sequences was used to assign V, D and J gene segments. For a sequence to be retained, at least a six-nucleotide match to both a V gene segment and a J gene segment was required. A rearrangement counted as productive if the CDR3 had no stop codons and remained in frame with V and J, and every other rearrangement counted as non-productive. CDR3 was defined by IMGT convention, running from the second conserved V-encoded cysteine to the conserved J-encoded phenylalanine. In an earlier analysis of some 550 of the donors, sequences lacking an unambiguous match to a single V gene segment were excluded. An earlier analysis of fewer than 750 of the donors called V segments functional above 56.7% productive rearrangements and segregating when the between-donor standard deviation exceeded 5%. To diagnose cytomegalovirus status from the catalog of TCR beta chain sequences, a statistical classification framework was built. A later analysis assigned V and J genes by comparing TCR nucleotide sequences with IMGT/GENE-DB human TR gene sequences. The TCRdist pipeline was used in a later analysis to assign CDR3 sequences and most-parsimonious VDJ recombination scenarios. In a later analysis, every TCR beta chain was defined by the combination of its CDR3 amino acid sequence and its V-gene family, and reads without a unique V-gene family were dropped. To address suspected cross-contamination and a sequencing artifact, a later analysis removed 550 to 750 highly shared, low-generation-probability nucleotide sequences. In a later analysis, a clonal expansion index was calculated for each public chain from normalized within-repertoire ranks of inferred template counts. Generation probabilities in a later analysis came from a VDJ recombination model fitted to out-of-frame rearrangements, and those results were checked against IGoR. In a later analysis, hypergeometric tests were used to score TCR-TCR, TCR-HLA and TCR-CMV co-occurrence, with a repertoire-size bias correction applied to TCR pairs. To estimate false discovery rates, a later analysis permuted the HLA or CMV assignments 20 times. In a later analysis, co-occurring TCRs were grouped using DBSCAN, and TCRdist sequence similarity was added for clustering within HLA-allele-positive subsets. Co-occurrence clustering excluded repertoires with fewer than 30,000 or more than 120,000 public chains, plus five with anomalous nucleotide sharing. Not all clones reach the TCRdb copy of this immuneACCESS table, which keeps in-frame sequences only. Checked studies attribute under half of the gap to unresolved V genes and leave the rest unexplained. V and J calls and clone size are copied from that table; D and trimming were computed from the DNA. Per the sample table, the count is more than 90,000 clones. The ten largest account for under 7% of the sample.

Spanning cysteine to phenylalanine, the CDR3 consists of 15 amino acids. The retained sequence is limited to the CDR3, 45 bases, with the frame set at the first base. The germline ends are 12 bases apart after V is trimmed by 4 bases and J by 2 bases. CDR1 and CDR2 were assigned from the germline V gene as MGHDK and SYGVNS. This receptor was taken from a man aged 35 to 55 in good health and CMV-seropositive. Sequenced sample: PBMCs. This chain joins TRBV25-1 to TRBJ1-3; TRBD1 is a possible D gene, resting on 6 matching bases. The bases read TGTGCCAGCAGTGTGGACAGTTTGGCTGGAAACACCATATATTTT. Translation gives CASSVDSLAGNTIYF.